Described below is a single TCR beta chain sequence and its context. Its target is unknown. Repertoires were generated with immunoSEQ multiplex PCR, while TCRdb's copy carries only in-frame clones and drops some. The top ten clones hold less than 1.2% of a sample with 200,000 to 250,000 clones, about 92% of them seen once. These data originate in a study of T cell responses to AZD1222 COVID-19 vaccine. Study observations and caveats: There were mostly white British donors and more females than males, and clonal diversity was possibly underestimated. The study found Spike-specific TCR breadth and depth rose after two AZD1222 doses.

The sequence derives from an adult in good health. Source: peripheral blood, taken on day 0 of MenACWY control vaccination.

The chain's CDR3 is CASSAQSGGSPLHF. For the CDR3, the DNA is TGTGCCAGCAGCGCCCAGAGTGGGGGTTCACCCCTCCACTTT. The rearrangement links TRBV7-6 to TRBJ1-6, with a possible D match to TRBD1 (5 bases). Germline values: CDR1 SGHVS, CDR2 FNYEAQ. The CDR3 is 14 residues long. The V end lost 5 bases, the J end lost 9 bases, and 14 bases lay between the germline ends.